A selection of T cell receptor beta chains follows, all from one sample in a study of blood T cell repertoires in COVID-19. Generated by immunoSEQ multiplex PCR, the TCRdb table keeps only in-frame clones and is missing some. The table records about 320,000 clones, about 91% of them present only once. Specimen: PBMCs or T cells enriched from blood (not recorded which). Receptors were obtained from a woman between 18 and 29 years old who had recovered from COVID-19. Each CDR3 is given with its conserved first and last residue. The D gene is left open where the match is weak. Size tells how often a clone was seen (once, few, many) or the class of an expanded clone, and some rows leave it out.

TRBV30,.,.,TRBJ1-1,CAWSPQNTEAFF,TGTGCCTGGAGTCCACAGAACACTGAAGCTTTCTTT
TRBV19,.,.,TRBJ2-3,CASGVTTDTQYF,TGTGCCAGCGGAGTTACCACAGATACGCAGTATTTT
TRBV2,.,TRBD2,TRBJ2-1,CASSGSSGTYNEQFF,TGTGCCAGCAGTGGCTCTAGCGGGACCTACAATGAGCAGTTCTTC
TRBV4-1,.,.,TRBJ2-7,CASSQGGTGTYEQYF,TGCGCCAGCAGCCAAGGTGGGACTGGGACCTACGAGCAGTACTTC
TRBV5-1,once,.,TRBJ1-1,CASSLQENTEAFF,TGCGCCAGCAGCCTGCAGGAGAACACTGAAGCTTTCTTT
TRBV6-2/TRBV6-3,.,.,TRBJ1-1,CASSYSDRPANTEAFF,TGTGCCAGCAGTTACTCAGACAGGCCGGCGAACACTGAAGCTTTCTTT
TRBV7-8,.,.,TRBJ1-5,CASSLPPSGNQPQHF,TGTGCCAGCAGCTTACCCCCTTCGGGCAATCAGCCCCAGCATTTT
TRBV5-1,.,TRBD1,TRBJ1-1,CASSKRTGRDTEAFF,TGCGCCAGCAGTAAAAGGACAGGTAGGGACACTGAAGCTTTCTTT
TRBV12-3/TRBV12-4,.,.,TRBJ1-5,CASRRDNQPQHF,TGTGCCAGCAGACGGGACAATCAGCCCCAGCATTTT
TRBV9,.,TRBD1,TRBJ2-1,CASSTRQGPYNEQFF,TGTGCCAGCAGCACTCGACAGGGCCCCTACAATGAGCAGTTCTTC
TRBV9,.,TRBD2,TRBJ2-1,CASSVGAGPLSYNEQFF,TGTGCCAGCAGCGTAGGAGCGGGACCCCTCTCCTACAATGAGCAGTTCTTC
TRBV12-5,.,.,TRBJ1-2,CASGRRGEESGYTF,TGTGCTAGTGGCCGGAGGGGTGAGGAGAGTGGCTACACCTTC
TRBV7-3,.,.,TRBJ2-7,CASSLSAGVRYEQYF,TGTGCCAGCAGCTTGTCGGCAGGGGTAAGGTACGAGCAGTACTTC
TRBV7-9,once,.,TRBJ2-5,CASESTGETQYF,TGTGCCAGCGAAAGCACCGGGGAGACCCAGTACTTC
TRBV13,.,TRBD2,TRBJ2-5,CASSFRLAGFGETQYF,TGTGCCAGCAGCTTCCGACTAGCGGGTTTCGGAGAGACCCAGTACTTC